The 26 T cell receptor beta chains reported below all come from one sample, sequenced in a study of T-cell memory formation after mild COVID-19 (dated by TCRdb to the early 2020s). Library generation was performed with 5' RACE. Instrument on record: Illumina NovaSeq 6000. Using fastp trimming at Q25 and MiXCR clonotype assembly, TCRdb reanalyzed the public sequencing data and kept in-frame beta chains. Entries that share a CDR3 protein sequence are merged under the most common genes and DNA. Here the sample has about 560,000 distinct CDR3 sequences; roughly a fifth occur a single time. The ten most abundant clones make up 7% to 9% of the sample. Specimen: PBMCs or a T cell subset sorted from them (not recorded which). Receptors were obtained from an adult woman who had mild COVID-19 (a few samples of this study predate the infection). The sample titles of this study are shuffled in the database, so cell type and time point are left out; the donor was told from shared clones.

The rearrangement uses TRBV11-2 and TRBJ2-3; 9 bases fit TRBD1. The CDR3 length is 15 residues. V lost 2 bases, J lost 4 bases, and 4 bases stayed unmatched. CDR1 is SGHAT, CDR2 FQNNGV, per germline. The CDR3 DNA sequence: TGTGCCAGCAGCTTAAGTCGACAGGGGGCAGATACGCAGTATTTT. This codes for CASSLSRQGADTQYF.

This clonotype was picked up a small number of times. The rearrangement uses TRBV11-2 and TRBJ1-1; 9 bases line up with TRBD1. The CDR3 runs to 14 residues. V lost 5 bases and J lost 5; bases outside the gene matches: 6. The germline V gene has CDR1 SGHAT and CDR2 FQNNGV. DNA for the CDR3: TGTGCCAGCAGCCAGGACAGGGGAAAAACTGAAGCTTTCTTT. This translates into CASSQDRGKTEAFF.

The chain combines TRBV7-9 with TRBJ2-1; a possible D gene is TRBD2 (6 bases). Germline assignment: CDR1 SEHNR and CDR2 FQNEAQ (reference sequence). V lost 5 bases and J lost 9, with 17 bases in between. The CDR3 length is 14 residues. For the CDR3, the DNA is TGTGCCAGCAGCCTACGGGGCGGGAACACTGAGCAGTTCTTC. Its protein is CASSLRGGNTEQFF.

The chain couples TRBV7-2 to TRBJ1-6, with unresolved D. Trimming stripped 1 base from V and 8 bases from J, with 6 bases between. The CDR3 covers 13 residues. From germline, CDR1 is SGHTA and CDR2 FQGNSA. The CDR3 nucleotides read TGTGCCAGCAGCTTAGGACCGGATTCACCCCTCCACTTT. It encodes CASSLGPDSPLHF.

This clonotype was counted between two and nine times. V gene TRBV7-8 combines with J gene TRBJ1-1, with 9 bases matching TRBD1. This CDR3 is built from 16 residues. J gave up 1 base and V 6 bases, and 9 bases lay outside the gene matches. Germline CDR1 is SGHVS and CDR2 is FQNEAQ. CDR3 bases: TGTGCCAGCAGACCGGGGACAGGGTCTACGAACACTGAAGCTTTCTTT. Amino acid sequence: CASRPGTGSTNTEAFF. The whole variable domain, remainder taken from reference TRBV7-8 and TRBJ1-1, is GAGVSQSPRYKVAKRGQDVALRCDPISGHVSLFWYQQALGQGPEFLTYFQNEAQLDKSGLPSDRFFAERPEGSVSTLKIQRTQQEDSAVYLCASRPGTGSTNTEAFFGQGTRLTVV.

The J gene is TRBJ2-3, the V gene TRBV7-2, with 9 bases that match TRBD2. The V gene's germline CDR1 is SGHTA and CDR2 FQGNSA. V lost 5 bases to trimming and J lost 0 bases; unmatched junction nucleotides: 12. This CDR3 has 18 residues. In nucleotides, the CDR3 is TGTGCCAGCAGCCTGCCTAGCGGGGCAGGGCTTAGCACAGATACGCAGTATTTT. It yields the protein CASSLPSGAGLSTDTQYF.

The CDR3 DNA reads as TGTGCCAGTAGTACCCCATCCGGTGGGCTAATCAAAAACATTCAGTACTTC. It yields the protein CASSTPSGGLIKNIQYF. The V call is TRBV19, the J call TRBJ2-4; no firm D call. The CDR3 length is 17 residues. Trimming cost V 4 bases and J 3 bases, with 19 bases left between them. Germline lookup yields CDR1 LNHDA and CDR2 SQIVND (reference sequence). Together with reference TRBV19 and TRBJ2-4, the CDR3 gives the full variable domain: DGGITQSPKYLFRKEGQNVTLSCEQNLNHDAMYWYRQDPGQGLRLIYYSQIVNDFQKGDIAEGYSVSREKKESFPLTVTSAQKNPTAFYLCASSTPSGGLIKNIQYFGAGTRLSVL.

V gene TRBV20-1 combines with J gene TRBJ2-3; the match to TRBD2 covers 8 bases. V lost 2 bases, J lost 4 bases, and 8 bases stayed unmatched. Germline V lookup: CDR1 DFQATT, CDR2 SNEGSKA (reference sequence). The CDR3 sequence is 15 residues long. The CDR3, as DNA: TGCAGTGCTAGACCCTTCCGGGGGGGGGCAGATACGCAGTATTTT. This encodes CSARPFRGGADTQYF.

The chain couples TRBV20-1 to TRBJ2-7, with TRBD2 matching over 9 bases. The V gene's germline CDR1 is DFQATT and CDR2 SNEGSKA (reference sequence). The length of the CDR3 is 15 residues. V shed 3 bases and J 3 bases; nucleotides not matched to a gene: 9. CDR3 residues: CSASYGLASLYEQYF. In DNA form, the CDR3 reads TGCAGTGCTAGTTATGGACTAGCGAGTCTCTACGAGCAGTACTTC.

The genes are TRBV12-3 or TRBV12-4 and TRBJ1-5; D is undetermined. CDR3 size: 17 residues. The ends were cut back, 3 bases at V and 0 bases at J, with 15 bases in the middle. The CDR3 region has the DNA TGTGCCAGCAGTTTCTGGGCAGTCTATAATAGCAATCAGCCCCAGCATTTT. As protein: CASSFWAVYNSNQPQHF.

This rearrangement joins TRBV2 to TRBJ2-6; perhaps TRBD1 as D (5 bases). The CDR3 has 15 amino acids. Germline values: CDR1 SNHLY, CDR2 FYNNEI. Trimming took off 0 bases at V and 2 bases at J, with 5 bases between the two ends. As DNA, the CDR3 is TGTGCCAGCAGTGAAGCAGGGGCTGGGGCCAACGTCCTGACTTTC. It is translated as CASSEAGAGANVLTF.

The chain recombines TRBV9 with TRBJ2-1; 9 bases fit TRBD2. The CDR3 consists of 15 residues. V shed 0 bases and J 5 bases; nucleotides not matched to a gene: 3. CDR1 and CDR2 from the germline V gene are SGDLS and YYNGEE. As DNA, the CDR3 is TGTGCCAGCAGCGTAGAAAGCGGGGGGAACAATGAGCAGTTCTTC. Translated: CASSVESGGNNEQFF.

Concerning this clonotype: An end of the junction does not agree with germline; a read error may underlie this. This chain connects TRBV11-2 to TRBJ2-3; TRBD2 matches 10 bases. CDR1 is SGHAT, CDR2 FQNNGV, per germline. This CDR3 has 17 amino acids. The CDR3 is CASSLEGAGGTTDTQYF. The CDR3, as DNA: TGTGCCAGCAGCTTAGAAGGAGCGGGGGGGACCACAGATACGCAGTATTTC. Full variable domain (outside the CDR3, taken from reference TRBV11-2 and TRBJ2-3): EAGVAQSPRYKIIEKRQSVAFWCNPISGHATLYWYQQILGQGPKLLIQFQNNGVVDDSQLPKDRFSAERLKGVDSTLKIQPAKLEDSAVYLCASSLEGAGGTTDTQYFGPGTRLTVL.

The gene calls are TRBV7-8 and TRBJ2-2, with TRBD1 matching 9 bases. The CDR3 has 18 amino acids. Germline V gene lookup returns CDR1 SGHVS and CDR2 FQNEAQ. J was trimmed by 1 base and V by 4 bases; bases with no gene match: 10. The CDR3 DNA follows: TGTGCCAGCAGCTCCCCGATATCGGGACAGGGGAACACCGGGGAGCTGTTTTTT. It specifies CASSSPISGQGNTGELFF.

The chain recombines TRBV20-1 with TRBJ2-1; 11 bases line up with TRBD2. V shed 1 base and J 6 bases; nucleotides not matched to a gene: 8. The CDR3 totals 16 residues. CDR1 and CDR2 (germline): DFQATT, SNEGSKA (reference sequence). The CDR3 spells CSARARTSGLGNEQFF. The CDR3 region has the DNA TGCAGTGCTAGAGCCCGGACTAGCGGGTTGGGCAATGAGCAGTTCTTC.

This clonotype has only a few counts. The chain employs TRBV3-1 and TRBJ1-4; TRBD1 matches at 9 bases. The CDR3 loop spans 15 amino acids. Losses at the gene ends were 5 bases for V and 7 bases for J; bases not matched to a gene: 8. The germline CDR1 and CDR2 sequences are LGHDT and YNNKEL (reference sequence). The CDR3 bases are TGTGCCAGCAGCTCGTGGGACAGGGTTCGTGAAAAACTGTTTTTT. Translation gives CASSSWDRVREKLFF.

The rearrangement links TRBV6-2 or TRBV6-3 to TRBJ2-1; no clear D gene. The CDR3 consists of 12 residues. Germline V gives CDR1 MNHEY, CDR2 SVGEGT. Trimming stripped 4 bases from V and 8 bases from J, with 9 bases between. The CDR3 loop is CASSSGWDEQFF. DNA of the CDR3: TGTGCCAGCAGTTCGGGTTGGGATGAGCAGTTCTTC.

This clonotype occurred a few times. The chain uses TRBV7-9 and TRBJ2-5; D not resolved. Trimming shortened V by 1 base and J by 1 base, and 7 bases separated the two germline ends. The CDR3 sequence is 14 residues long. Per germline, CDR1 SEHNR and CDR2 FQNEAQ (reference sequence). CDR3 nucleotide sequence: TGTGCCAGCAGCTTAGGTCAAATCCAAGAGACCCAGTACTTC. As protein: CASSLGQIQETQYF.

The chain carries TRBV7-2 and TRBJ2-3, with TRBD2 identical over 8 bases. This CDR3 contains 16 residues. Germline CDR1 reads SGHTA; CDR2 reads FQGNSA. V was clipped by 2 bases and J by 2 bases; unmatched bases: 6. In DNA form, the CDR3 reads TGTGCCAGCAGCTTATACGCGGGGGGCATCACAGATACGCAGTATTTT. It encodes CASSLYAGGITDTQYF.

The chain has TRBV7-2 and TRBJ2-3; 14 nucleotides line up with TRBD2. Germline loops: CDR1 SGHTA, CDR2 FQGNSA. V gave up 5 bases and J gave up 6 bases; unmatched junction bases: 4. CDR3 size: 15 residues. The DNA for the CDR3 is TGTGCCAGCAGCCTCTGGACTAGCGGGGGGGATACGCAGTATTTT. It is translated as CASSLWTSGGDTQYF.

The chain carries TRBV6-5 and TRBJ1-1; no clear D gene. V dropped 6 bases and J dropped 1 base, with 9 bases sitting between them. The CDR3 is 13 residues long. Germline V gene data show CDR1 as MNHEY and CDR2 as SVGAGI. This chain's CDR3 is CASRRAGNTEAFF. CDR3 in DNA: TGTGCCAGCAGGCGGGCAGGGAACACTGAAGCTTTCTTT.

The chain employs TRBV7-8 and TRBJ2-2; D is uncertain. Per the germline V gene, CDR1 is SGHVS and CDR2 is FQNEAQ. This CDR3 comprises 14 residues. The V end was cut by 7 bases, the J end by 0 bases, with 9 bases between. The CDR3 loop is CASTLVANTGELFF. As DNA, the CDR3 is TGTGCCAGCACCCTGGTCGCGAACACCGGGGAGCTGTTTTTT.

At least ten counts were recorded for this clonotype. The chain uses TRBV20-1 and TRBJ1-6; D might be TRBD1 (6 bases). The V gene's germline CDR1 is DFQATT and CDR2 SNEGSKA (reference sequence). V was clipped by 0 bases and J by 10 bases, with 16 bases between them. The CDR3 extends over 15 amino acids. Here the CDR3 reads CSARDWGVGGSPLHF. The CDR3 coding sequence is TGCAGTGCTAGAGATTGGGGGGTAGGGGGGTCACCCCTCCACTTT.

This clonotype turned up a few times. This chain connects TRBV7-2 to TRBJ1-1; possible D gene TRBD1, 5 bases. Germline lookup yields CDR1 SGHTA and CDR2 FQGNSA. Trimming took off 5 bases at V and 1 base at J, with 14 bases between the two ends. The CDR3 covers 15 residues. Here the CDR3 reads CASSVHADTNTEAFF. Here the CDR3 DNA reads TGTGCCAGCAGCGTCCATGCGGACACGAACACTGAAGCTTTCTTT.

The V and J genes are TRBV7-6 and TRBJ2-5, with TRBD1 identical over 8 bases. V was pared by 5 bases and J by 5 bases, with 10 bases of the junction left unmatched. Germline-derived CDR1 and CDR2 are SGHVS and FNYEAQ. The CDR3 contains 15 residues. This CDR3 is CASSPRRTGRETQYF. CDR3 coding DNA: TGTGCCAGCAGCCCAAGAAGGACAGGGAGGGAGACCCAGTACTTC. The entire variable domain, with the rest obtained from reference TRBV7-6 and TRBJ2-5, is as follows: GAGVSQSPRYKVTKRGQDVALRCDPISGHVSLYWYRQALGQGPEFLTYFNYEAQQDKSGLPNDRFSAERPEGSISTLTIQRTEQRDSAMYRCASSPRRTGRETQYFGPGTRLLVL.

This rearrangement joins TRBV12-3 or TRBV12-4 to TRBJ1-2, with D unclear. Trimming took off 5 bases at V and 8 bases at J, with 9 bases between the two ends. The CDR3 contains 11 residues. The CDR3 region has the DNA TGTGCCAGCAGTCGGACCGGGGGCTACACCTTC. Translated, it gives CASSRTGGYTF.